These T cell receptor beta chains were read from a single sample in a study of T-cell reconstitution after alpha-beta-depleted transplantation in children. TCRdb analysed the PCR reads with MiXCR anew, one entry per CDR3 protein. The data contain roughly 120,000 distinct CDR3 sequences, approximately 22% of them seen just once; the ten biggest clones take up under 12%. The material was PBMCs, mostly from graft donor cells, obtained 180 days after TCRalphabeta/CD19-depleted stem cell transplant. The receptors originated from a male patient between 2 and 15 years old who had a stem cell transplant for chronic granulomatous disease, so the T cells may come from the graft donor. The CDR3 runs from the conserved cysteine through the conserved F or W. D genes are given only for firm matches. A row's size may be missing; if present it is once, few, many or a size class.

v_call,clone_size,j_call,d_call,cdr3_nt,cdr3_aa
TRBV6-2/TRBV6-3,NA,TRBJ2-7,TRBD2,TGTGCCAGCAGTAGACCGGGGGGGGCGACGGGGGAGCAGTACTTC,CASSRPGGATGEQYF
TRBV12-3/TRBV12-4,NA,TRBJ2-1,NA,TGTGCCAGCAGCCGGACGGTTGAGCAGTTCTTC,CASSRTVEQFF
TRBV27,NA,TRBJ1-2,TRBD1,TGTGCCAGCAGTTTAACCGCGGGACAGGGTTATGGCTACACCTTC,CASSLTAGQGYGYTF
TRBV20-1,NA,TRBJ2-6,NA,TGCAGTGCTAGAGTCAGGAGTTCTGGGGCCAACGTCCTGACTTTC,CSARVRSSGANVLTF
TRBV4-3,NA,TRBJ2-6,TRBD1,TGCGCCAGCAGCCAGGACAGGGGTAGGGCCAACGTCCTGACTTTC,CASSQDRGRANVLTF
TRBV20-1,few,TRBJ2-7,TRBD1,TGCAGTGCTAGTTATTGGGACAGGGGTTCCTACGAGCAGTACTTC,CSASYWDRGSYEQYF
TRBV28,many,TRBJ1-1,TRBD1,TGTGCCAGTAGTTGGACAGGGAACAACACTGAAGCTTTCTTT,CASSWTGNNTEAFF
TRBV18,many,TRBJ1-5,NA,TGTGCCAGCTCACCAGATGGTAGGGAGGGGAGTCAGCCCCAGCATTTT,CASSPDGREGSQPQHF
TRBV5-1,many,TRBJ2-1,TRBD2,TGCGCCAGCAGCTTGGCGCTAGCGGGAGTCAATGAGCAGTTCTTC,CASSLALAGVNEQFF
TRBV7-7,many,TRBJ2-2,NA,TGTGCCAGCAGCACCAGACAAGACACCGGGGAGCTGTTTTTT,CASSTRQDTGELFF
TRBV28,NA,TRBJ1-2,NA,TGTGCCAGCAGTTTATCTCCTACAGGGAACTATGGCTACACCTTC,CASSLSPTGNYGYTF
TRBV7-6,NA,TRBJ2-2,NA,TGTGCCAGCAGCTTATTCTTAGAATCCGGGGAGCTGTTTTTT,CASSLFLESGELFF
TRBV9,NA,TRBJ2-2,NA,TGTGCCAGCAGCGTAGATTTGAGTGGCGGGGAGCTGTTTTTT,CASSVDLSGGELFF
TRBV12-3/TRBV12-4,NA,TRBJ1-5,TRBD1,TGTGCCAGCAGTACGGGACAGTACAATCAGCCCCAGCATTTT,CASSTGQYNQPQHF
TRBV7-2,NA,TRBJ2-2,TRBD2,TGTGCCAGCAGCTTATGGCTAGCGGGGATCACCGGGGAGCTGTTTTTT,CASSLWLAGITGELFF
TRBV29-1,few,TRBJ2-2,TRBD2,TGCAGCGCCCTACTAGCGGGAGGTGGTACCGGGGAGCTGTTTTTT,CSALLAGGGTGELFF
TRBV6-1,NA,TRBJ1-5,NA,TGTGCCAGCTTGCCCCGCATGCCTAGCAATCAGCCCCAGCATTTT,CASLPRMPSNQPQHF
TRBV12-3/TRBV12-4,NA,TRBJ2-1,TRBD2,TGTGCCAGCACCGGCGGGAGGGGGGATGAGCAGTTCTTC,CASTGGRGDEQFF
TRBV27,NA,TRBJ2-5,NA,TGTGCCAGCAGTCCTCCCCCTCAAGAGACCCAGTACTTC,CASSPPPQETQYF
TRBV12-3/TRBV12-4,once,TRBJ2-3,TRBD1,TGTGCCAGCAGTTTTCCGGGACAGGGGAGCACAGATACGCAGTATTTT,CASSFPGQGSTDTQYF
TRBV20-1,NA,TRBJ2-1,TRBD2,TGCAGTGCTAGAGGCGAACTAGCGGGAGCATACAATGAGCAGTTCTTC,CSARGELAGAYNEQFF
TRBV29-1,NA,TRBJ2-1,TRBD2,TGCAGCGTTGAAGATCTTCAGCGGGGGGGCCGTGGGGACGAGCAGTTCTTC,CSVEDLQRGGRGDEQFF
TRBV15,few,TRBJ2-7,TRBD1,TGTGCCACCGGGACAGCGAACTCCTACGAGCAGTACTTC,CATGTANSYEQYF
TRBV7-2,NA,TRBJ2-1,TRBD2,TGTGCCAGCAGCTCAATAGCGGGAACGTACAATGAGCAGTTCTTC,CASSSIAGTYNEQFF
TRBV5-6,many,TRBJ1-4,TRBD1,TGTGCCAGCAGCTTCGACAGGGGGCTTGAAAAACTGTTTTTT,CASSFDRGLEKLFF
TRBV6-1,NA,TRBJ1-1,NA,TGTGCCAGCAGACGGACCGGACAGCCGGGGGCTTTCTTT,CASRRTGQPGAFF
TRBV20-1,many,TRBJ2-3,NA,TGCAGTGCTAGTGTCCTGGGCAACTCAGATACGCAGTATTTT,CSASVLGNSDTQYF
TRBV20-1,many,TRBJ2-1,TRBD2,TGCAGTGCCAGGAAGACTAGCGGGATCCCTTCCTACAATGAGCAGTTCTTC,CSARKTSGIPSYNEQFF
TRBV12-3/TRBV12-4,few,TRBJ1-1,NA,TGTGCCAGCAGTTTGGAGGGACTTAACACTGAAGCTTTCTTT,CASSLEGLNTEAFF
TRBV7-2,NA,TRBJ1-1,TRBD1,TGTGCCAGCAGAACCAGGGGGGGAGCTTTCTTT,CASRTRGGAFF